These 20 T cell receptor beta chains were sequenced from one sample in a study of cytomegalovirus exposure and HLA in healthy donors. Primers included in the PCR were 60 Vbeta and 13 Jbeta primers. Assay: immunoSEQ multiplex PCR; the TCRdb copy retains only in-frame clones and omits some. The sample consists of some 180,000 clones, roughly 77% of them appearing once. Sequenced: PBMCs. The source of these receptors is a woman between 25 and 40 years old in good health and CMV-seronegative.

The chain is built from TRBV30 and TRBJ2-7; TRBD1 aligns across 9 bases. The germline gives CDR1 GTSNPN, CDR2 SVGIG (reference sequence). Trimming cost V 0 bases and J 0 bases; bases outside gene matches: 9. The CDR3 consists of 17 residues. The CDR3 coding sequence is TGTGCCTGGAGTGTAGGCGTAGTGGACAGGGGCTCCTACGAGCAGTACTTC. Translated: CAWSVGVVDRGSYEQYF.

This clone has just one count. This chain joins TRBV2 and TRBJ2-3; 15 bases line up with TRBD2. Germline CDR1 reads SNHLY; CDR2 reads FYNNEI. The junction had 5 bases not matched to a gene; V was cut back by 3 bases and J by 4 bases. This CDR3 has 17 residues. The DNA of the CDR3 is TGTGCCAGCAGTGAGGGGACTAGCGGGGGGCGGGCAGATACGCAGTATTTT. Protein product: CASSEGTSGGRADTQYF.

CDR3 bases: TGTGCCAGCAGCACAGGACAGAACACCGGGGAGCTGTTTTTT. It encodes CASSTGQNTGELFF. This sequence joins TRBV7-6 and TRBJ2-2; perhaps TRBD1 as D (5 bases). CDR3 length: 14 residues. Germline V gene lookup returns CDR1 SGHVS and CDR2 FNYEAQ. V dropped 5 bases and J dropped 1 base, with 8 bases sitting between them. The full variable domain, completed using reference TRBV7-6 and TRBJ2-2, is GAGVSQSPRYKVTKRGQDVALRCDPISGHVSLYWYRQALGQGPEFLTYFNYEAQQDKSGLPNDRFSAERPEGSISTLTIQRTEQRDSAMYRCASSTGQNTGELFFGEGSRLTVL.

The genes are TRBV6-5 and TRBJ1-1, with D perhaps matching TRBD1 (5 bases). The CDR3 sequence is 14 residues long. Germline CDR1 and CDR2: MNHEY and SVGAGI. V was clipped by 2 bases and J by 2 bases, with 9 bases between them. CDR3 DNA: TGTGCCAGCAGTTACCGCAGGGCCAACACTGAAGCTTTCTTT. Protein: CASSYRRANTEAFF.

The table lists this clone with a few counts. V is TRBV5-1 and J is TRBJ2-5; 7 nucleotides agree with TRBD1. The V gene end was trimmed by 3 bases and the J gene end by 4 bases; junction bases not matched to a gene: 6. CDR1 is SGHRS, CDR2 YFSETQ, per germline. The CDR3 totals 14 residues. The CDR3 coding sequence is TGCGCCAGCAGCTCACCAAGGGGGCCAGAGACCCAGTACTTC. It specifies CASSSPRGPETQYF.

The chain carries TRBV29-1 and TRBJ2-3; TRBD2 agrees at 13 bases. The CDR3 has 16 residues. The germline CDR1 and CDR2 sequences are SQVTM and ANQGSEA. V lost 2 bases, J lost 3 bases, and 5 bases stayed unmatched. DNA of the CDR3: TGCAGCGTTGAAATGGGACTAGCGGGGTGGACAGATACGCAGTATTTT. Translating it yields CSVEMGLAGWTDTQYF.

The chain employs TRBV4-1 and TRBJ2-1; 8 bases fit TRBD2. With V trimmed by 0 bases and J by 1 base, 5 bases remained unmatched. CDR3 length equals 17 residues. From germline, CDR1 is MGHRA and CDR2 YSYEKL. CDR3 amino acids: CASSQDSPGGSYNEQFF. DNA of the CDR3: TGCGCCAGCAGCCAAGATTCCCCGGGGGGGTCCTACAATGAGCAGTTCTTC.

This clone was found a few times. The V call is TRBV29-1, the J call TRBJ1-1; possibly TRBD1 for D (5 bases). Trimming took off 7 bases at V and 1 base at J, with 10 bases between the two ends. Germline-derived CDR1 and CDR2 are SQVTM and ANQGSEA. The CDR3 is 12 residues long. The CDR3 is CSGGGRNTEAFF. Here the CDR3 DNA reads TGCAGCGGGGGGGGGAGGAACACTGAAGCTTTCTTT.

As regards this clone: The identical CDR3 is also encoded by other nucleotide sequences in the sample. J is TRBJ2-1 and V is TRBV5-1; the D gene is possibly TRBD1 (6 bases). The CDR3 loop spans 15 amino acids. The V gene's germline CDR1 is SGHRS and CDR2 YFSETQ. Between the trimmed V and J ends, which lost 3 bases and 0 bases, there was a span of 10 bases. The CDR3 DNA sequence: TGCGCCAGCAGCTGGACAGATAGCTCCTACAATGAGCAGTTCTTC. The encoded protein is CASSWTDSSYNEQFF.

The chain joins TRBV4-1 to TRBJ1-1, with unresolved D. The CDR3 loop spans 15 amino acids. CDR1 and CDR2 (germline): MGHRA, YSYEKL. V lost 0 bases and J lost 4, with 12 bases in between. CDR3 DNA: TGCGCCAGCAGCCAAGATCCGGGGTTGAGCACTGAAGCTTTCTTT. Translation: CASSQDPGLSTEAFF.

V gene TRBV5-1 combines with J gene TRBJ1-6; D is possibly TRBD1 (6 bases). The CDR3 runs to 17 residues. Germline CDR1 reads SGHRS; CDR2 reads YFSETQ. The V end was cut by 3 bases, the J end by 0 bases, with 13 bases between. For the CDR3, the DNA is TGCGCCAGCAGCTCAAGGACAGCCAGCTCCTATAATTCACCCCTCCACTTT. It encodes CASSSRTASSYNSPLHF.

The V call is TRBV5-6, the J call TRBJ1-1; D gene ambiguous. The CDR3 loop spans 14 amino acids. V lost 2 bases, J lost 1 base, and 9 bases lay in between. Per the germline V gene, CDR1 is SGHDT and CDR2 is YYEEEE. The CDR3 loop reads CASSLNIQNTEAFF. The CDR3 coding sequence is TGTGCCAGCAGCTTAAACATACAGAACACTGAAGCTTTCTTT.

The V gene is TRBV4-2, the J gene TRBJ2-2; TRBD2 agrees at 10 bases. The junction had 5 bases not matched to a gene; V was cut back by 0 bases and J by 1 base. CDR1 is LGHNA, CDR2 YNFKEQ, per germline. The CDR3 length is 18 residues. The CDR3 sequence: CASSQEWLAGGNTGELFF. The CDR3 DNA is TGTGCCAGCAGCCAAGAATGGTTAGCGGGGGGGAACACCGGGGAGCTGTTTTTT.

V usage is TRBV4-2 and J usage is TRBJ2-1; possibly TRBD2 for D (6 bases). Germline assignment: CDR1 LGHNA and CDR2 YNFKEQ. The length of the CDR3 is 16 residues. V lost 1 base and J 10 bases, leaving 20 bases between the germline ends. CDR3 DNA: TGTGCCAGCAGCCAAGTCCTCGCGGGGTCTGGGGGGGAGCAGTTCTTC. Translation: CASSQVLAGSGGEQFF.

Comment on this clone: A read error may produce the germline difference seen at one junction end. The J gene is TRBJ1-2, the V gene TRBV28; D may be TRBD1 (5 bases). Germline loops: CDR1 MDHEN, CDR2 SYDVKM. The CDR3 is 14 amino acids. The CDR3 nucleotides read TGTGCCAGCAGATTATACGGGGGGTTAAATGGCTACACCTTC. This sequence encodes CASRLYGGLNGYTF.

This clone was detected a few times. The J gene is TRBJ2-7, the V gene TRBV30, with 8 positions matching TRBD1. The CDR3 is 13 amino acids. J lost 3 bases, V lost 3 bases, and 4 bases had no gene match. The germline V gene encodes CDR1 GTSNPN and CDR2 SVGIG (reference sequence). CDR3: CAWRATGDYEQYF. CDR3 DNA: TGTGCCTGGAGAGCGACAGGGGACTACGAGCAGTACTTC.

This clone was counted only a few times. The sample carries other DNA sequences with the same CDR3. This chain joins TRBV30 and TRBJ2-7, with 7 bases that match TRBD1. J was trimmed by 2 bases and V by 4 bases; bases with no gene match: 2. This CDR3 spans 12 amino acids. Germline assignment: CDR1 GTSNPN and CDR2 SVGIG (reference sequence). CDR3 in amino acids: CAWKGAAYEQYF. The CDR3 DNA is TGTGCCTGGAAGGGGGCGGCCTACGAGCAGTACTTC.

The chain couples TRBV5-4 to TRBJ2-1; 7 bases map to TRBD2. This CDR3 contains 15 residues. J was trimmed by 6 bases and V by 4 bases; bases with no gene match: 10. Germline CDR1 is SGHNT and CDR2 is YYREEE (reference sequence). CDR3: CASSGGGGRANEQFF. The CDR3 DNA reads as TGTGCCAGCAGCGGGGGGGGTGGTAGGGCCAATGAGCAGTTCTTC.

The chain links TRBV2 to TRBJ1-6; 7 bases are a match to TRBD1. The J segment lost 4 bases and the V segment lost 10 bases, leaving 7 bases of the junction unmatched. The CDR3 is 14 residues long. Germline V gene data show CDR1 as SNHLY and CDR2 as FYNNEI. In DNA, the CDR3 is TGTGCCATCGGGGCGGGACAGTATAATTCACCCCTCCACTTT. It encodes CAIGAGQYNSPLHF.

The chain combines TRBV18 with TRBJ2-1, with 8 nucleotides matching TRBD1. This CDR3 comprises 15 residues. J gave up 0 bases and V 7 bases, and 5 bases lay outside the gene matches. CDR1 and CDR2 from the germline V gene are KGHSH and LQKENI. This CDR3 reads CASCIQGGSYNEQFF. CDR3 in DNA: TGTGCCAGCTGCATACAGGGGGGCTCCTACAATGAGCAGTTCTTC.